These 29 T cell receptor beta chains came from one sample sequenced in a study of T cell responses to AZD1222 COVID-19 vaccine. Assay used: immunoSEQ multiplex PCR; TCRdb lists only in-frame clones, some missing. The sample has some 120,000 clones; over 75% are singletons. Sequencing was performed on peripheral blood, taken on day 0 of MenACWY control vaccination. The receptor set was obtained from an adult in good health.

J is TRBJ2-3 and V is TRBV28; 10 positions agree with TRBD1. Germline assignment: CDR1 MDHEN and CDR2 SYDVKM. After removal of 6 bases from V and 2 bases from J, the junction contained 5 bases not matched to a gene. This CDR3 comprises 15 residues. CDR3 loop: CASSLGQGVTDTQYF. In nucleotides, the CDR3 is TGTGCCAGCAGCCTAGGACAGGGGGTCACAGATACGCAGTATTTT.

As DNA, the CDR3 is TGTGCCAGCAGTTTATATGGGTACGAGCAGTACTTC. It codes for CASSLYGYEQYF. This chain links TRBV28 with TRBJ2-7; D gene unclear. From germline, CDR1 is MDHEN and CDR2 SYDVKM. The CDR3 covers 12 residues. Trimming cost V 1 base and J 4 bases, with 5 bases left between them.

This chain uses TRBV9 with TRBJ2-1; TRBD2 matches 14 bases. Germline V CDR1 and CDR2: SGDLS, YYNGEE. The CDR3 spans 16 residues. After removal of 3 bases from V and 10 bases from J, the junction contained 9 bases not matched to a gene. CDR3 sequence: CASSARLAGGPEEQFF. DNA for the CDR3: TGTGCCAGCAGCGCCCGACTAGCGGGGGGGCCTGAAGAGCAGTTCTTC.

The CDR3 bases are TGTGCCAGTAGGCGAGCCGGTTCCTACGAGCAGTACTTC. Translating gives CASRRAGSYEQYF. The chain employs TRBV19 and TRBJ2-7; D gene ambiguous. Germline V lookup: CDR1 LNHDA, CDR2 SQIVND (reference sequence). V shed 6 bases and J shed 1 base, with 10 bases lying between them. This CDR3 has 13 residues.

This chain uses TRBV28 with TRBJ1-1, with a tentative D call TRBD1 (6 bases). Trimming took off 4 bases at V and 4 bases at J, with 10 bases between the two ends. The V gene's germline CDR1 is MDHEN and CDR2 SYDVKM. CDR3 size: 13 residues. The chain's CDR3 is CASSSRGPTEAFF. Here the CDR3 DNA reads TGTGCCAGCAGTTCCAGGGGTCCCACTGAAGCTTTCTTT.

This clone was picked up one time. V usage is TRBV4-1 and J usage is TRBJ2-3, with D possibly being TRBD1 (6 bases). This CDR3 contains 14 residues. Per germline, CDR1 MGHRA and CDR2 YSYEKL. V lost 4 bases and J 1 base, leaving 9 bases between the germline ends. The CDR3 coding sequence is TGCGCCAGCAGCCCCAGGACAGGCACAGATACGCAGTATTTT. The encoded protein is CASSPRTGTDTQYF.

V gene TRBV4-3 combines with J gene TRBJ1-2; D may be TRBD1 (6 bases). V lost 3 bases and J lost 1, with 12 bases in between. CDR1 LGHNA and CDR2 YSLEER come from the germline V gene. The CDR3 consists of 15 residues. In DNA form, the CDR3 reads TGCGCCAGCAGCCAGTACCGGGACATTAACTATGGCTACACCTTC. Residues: CASSQYRDINYGYTF.

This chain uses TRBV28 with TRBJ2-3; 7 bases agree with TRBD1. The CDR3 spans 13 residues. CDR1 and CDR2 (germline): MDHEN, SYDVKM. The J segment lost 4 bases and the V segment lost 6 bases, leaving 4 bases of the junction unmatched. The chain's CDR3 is CASSDRVPDTQYF. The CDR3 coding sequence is TGTGCCAGCAGCGACAGGGTCCCAGATACGCAGTATTTT. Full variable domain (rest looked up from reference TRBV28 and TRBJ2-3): DVKVTQSSRYLVKRTGEKVFLECVQDMDHENMFWYRQDPGLGLRLIYFSYDVKMKEKGDIPEGYSVSREKKERFSLILESASTNQTSMYLCASSDRVPDTQYFGPGTRLTVL.

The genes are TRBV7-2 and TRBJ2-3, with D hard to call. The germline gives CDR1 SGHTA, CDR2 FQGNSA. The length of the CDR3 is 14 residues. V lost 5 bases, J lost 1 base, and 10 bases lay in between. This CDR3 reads CASSVIRGTDTQYF. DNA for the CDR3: TGTGCCAGCAGCGTAATTAGAGGCACAGATACGCAGTATTTT. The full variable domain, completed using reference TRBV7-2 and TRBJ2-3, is GAGVSQSPSNKVTEKGKDVELRCDPISGHTALYWYRQSLGQGLEFLIYFQGNSAPDKSGLPSDRFSAERTGGSVSTLTIQRTQQEDSAVYLCASSVIRGTDTQYFGPGTRLTVL.

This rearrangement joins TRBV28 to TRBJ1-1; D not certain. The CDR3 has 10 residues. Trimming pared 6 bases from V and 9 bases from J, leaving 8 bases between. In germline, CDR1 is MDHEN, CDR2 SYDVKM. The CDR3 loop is CASSRVKAFF. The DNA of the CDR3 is TGTGCCAGCAGCCGCGTGAAAGCTTTCTTT.

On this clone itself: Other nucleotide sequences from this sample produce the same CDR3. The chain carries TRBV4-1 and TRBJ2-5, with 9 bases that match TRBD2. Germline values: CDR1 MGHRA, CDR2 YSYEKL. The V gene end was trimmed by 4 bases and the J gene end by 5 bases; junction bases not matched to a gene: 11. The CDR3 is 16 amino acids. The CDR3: CASSPGLAGGRETQYF. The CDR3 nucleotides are TGCGCCAGCAGCCCGGGACTCGCGGGGGGGCGGGAGACCCAGTACTTC.

CDR3 region: CASSYSGVGTEAFF. As DNA, the CDR3 is TGTGCCAGCAGTTACTCAGGGGTGGGCACTGAAGCTTTCTTT. The gene calls are TRBV6-2 or TRBV6-3 and TRBJ1-1, with D possibly TRBD1 on 5 matching bases. Germline-derived CDR1 and CDR2 are MNHEY and SVGEGT. Deletions cut 0 bases from V and 4 bases from J, with 9 bases between. The CDR3 has 14 amino acids.

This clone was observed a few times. The DNA for the CDR3 is TGTGCCAGCAGCCTCAACCGGGGAGTTGAGCAGTTCTTC. Its protein is CASSLNRGVEQFF. This chain links TRBV3-1 (or the pseudogene TRBV3-2) with TRBJ2-1; the D gene is possibly TRBD2 (5 bases). CDR3 length equals 13 residues. Trimming left V 4 bases short and J 9 bases short, with 13 bases between. CDR1 and CDR2 (germline): LGHDT, YNNKEL (reference sequence).

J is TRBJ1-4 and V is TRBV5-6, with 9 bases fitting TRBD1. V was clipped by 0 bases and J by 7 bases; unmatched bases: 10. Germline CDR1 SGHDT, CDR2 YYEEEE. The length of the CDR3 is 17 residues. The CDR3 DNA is TGTGCCAGCAGCTTGGACAGGGGGCCCGGAGTGTCTGAAAAACTGTTTTTT. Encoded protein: CASSLDRGPGVSEKLFF.

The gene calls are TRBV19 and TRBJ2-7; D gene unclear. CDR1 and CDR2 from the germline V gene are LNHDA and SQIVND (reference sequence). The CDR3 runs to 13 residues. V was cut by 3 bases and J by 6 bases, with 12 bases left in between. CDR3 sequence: CASSMVRVGEQYF. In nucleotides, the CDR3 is TGTGCCAGTAGTATGGTCCGGGTCGGCGAGCAGTACTTC.

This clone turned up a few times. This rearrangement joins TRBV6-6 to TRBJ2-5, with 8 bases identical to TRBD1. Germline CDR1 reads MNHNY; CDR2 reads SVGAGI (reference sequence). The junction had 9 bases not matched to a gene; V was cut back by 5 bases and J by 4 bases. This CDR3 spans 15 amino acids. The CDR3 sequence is CASSHQGARGETQYF. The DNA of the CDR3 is TGTGCCAGCAGTCACCAGGGGGCGAGAGGAGAGACCCAGTACTTC.

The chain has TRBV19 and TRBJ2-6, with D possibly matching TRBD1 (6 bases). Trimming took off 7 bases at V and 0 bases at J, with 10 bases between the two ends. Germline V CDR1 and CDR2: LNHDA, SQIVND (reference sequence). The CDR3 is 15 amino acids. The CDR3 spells CASKQTGSGANVLTF. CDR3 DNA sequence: TGTGCCAGTAAGCAGACAGGCTCTGGGGCCAACGTCCTGACTTTC.

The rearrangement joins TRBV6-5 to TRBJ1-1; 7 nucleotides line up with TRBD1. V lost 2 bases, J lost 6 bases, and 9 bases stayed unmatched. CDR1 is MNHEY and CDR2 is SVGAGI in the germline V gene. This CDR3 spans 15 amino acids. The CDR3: CASSYGGTAGAEAFF. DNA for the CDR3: TGTGCCAGCAGTTACGGGGGGACAGCCGGGGCTGAAGCTTTCTTT.

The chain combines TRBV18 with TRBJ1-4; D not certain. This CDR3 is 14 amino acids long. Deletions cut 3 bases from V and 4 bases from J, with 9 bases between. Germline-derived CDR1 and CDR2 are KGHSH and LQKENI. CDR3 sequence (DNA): TGTGCCAGCTCACCGAATAGCCTTAATGAAAAACTGTTTTTT. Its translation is CASSPNSLNEKLFF.

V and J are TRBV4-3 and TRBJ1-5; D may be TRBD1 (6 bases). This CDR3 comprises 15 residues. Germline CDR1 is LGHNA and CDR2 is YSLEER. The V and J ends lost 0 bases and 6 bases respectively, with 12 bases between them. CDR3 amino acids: CASSQDPQGSQPQHF. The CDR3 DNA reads TGCGCCAGCAGCCAAGATCCGCAGGGGTCTCAGCCCCAGCATTTT.

The CDR3 loop reads CASSPSDRGNTEAFF. For the CDR3, the DNA is TGTGCCAGCAGCCCTTCGGACAGGGGGAACACTGAAGCTTTCTTT. V and J are TRBV3-1 (or the pseudogene TRBV3-2) and TRBJ1-1; 9 bases fit TRBD1. The CDR3 is 15 amino acids. CDR1 is LGHDT and CDR2 is YNNKEL in the germline V gene (reference sequence). Trimming cost V 4 bases and J 1 base; bases outside gene matches: 4.

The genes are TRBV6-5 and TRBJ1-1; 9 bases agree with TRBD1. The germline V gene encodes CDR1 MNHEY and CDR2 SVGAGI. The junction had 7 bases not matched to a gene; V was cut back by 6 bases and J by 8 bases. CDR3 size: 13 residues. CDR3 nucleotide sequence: TGTGCCAGCAGCCAAGGACAGGGGCCCGAAGCTTTCTTT. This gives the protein CASSQGQGPEAFF.

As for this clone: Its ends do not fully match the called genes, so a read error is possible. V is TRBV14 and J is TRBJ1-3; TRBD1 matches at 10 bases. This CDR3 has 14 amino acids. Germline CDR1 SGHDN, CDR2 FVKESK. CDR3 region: CASSRQGAGNTIYF. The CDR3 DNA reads TGTGCCAGCAGCCGACAGGGGGCTGGGAACACCATATATTTT.

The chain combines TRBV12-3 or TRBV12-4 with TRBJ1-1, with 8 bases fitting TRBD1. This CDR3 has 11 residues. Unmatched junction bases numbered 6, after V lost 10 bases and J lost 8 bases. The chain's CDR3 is CATGQGAEAFF. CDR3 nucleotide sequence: TGTGCCACGGGGCAGGGGGCAGAAGCTTTCTTT.

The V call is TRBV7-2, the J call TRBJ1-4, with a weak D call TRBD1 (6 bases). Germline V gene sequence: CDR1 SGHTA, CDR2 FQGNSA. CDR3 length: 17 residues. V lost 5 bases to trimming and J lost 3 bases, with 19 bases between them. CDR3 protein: CASSPRAGRGANEKLFF. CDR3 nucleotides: TGTGCCAGCAGCCCTCGCGCCGGCAGGGGAGCTAATGAAAAACTGTTTTTT.

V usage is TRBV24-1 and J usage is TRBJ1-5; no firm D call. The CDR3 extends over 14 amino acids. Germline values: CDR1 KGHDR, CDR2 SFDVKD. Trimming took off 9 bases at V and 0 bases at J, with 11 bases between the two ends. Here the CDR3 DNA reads TGTGCCACCTCGACGGCTAATAGCAATCAGCCCCAGCATTTT. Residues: CATSTANSNQPQHF.

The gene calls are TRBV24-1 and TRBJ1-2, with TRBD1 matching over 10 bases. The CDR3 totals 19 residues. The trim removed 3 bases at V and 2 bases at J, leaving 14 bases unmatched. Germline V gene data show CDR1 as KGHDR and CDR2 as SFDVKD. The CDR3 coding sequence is TGTGCCACCAGTGATAATAGAGGCAAGCGGGACAGGGGCAACTATGGCTACACCTTC. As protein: CATSDNRGKRDRGNYGYTF.

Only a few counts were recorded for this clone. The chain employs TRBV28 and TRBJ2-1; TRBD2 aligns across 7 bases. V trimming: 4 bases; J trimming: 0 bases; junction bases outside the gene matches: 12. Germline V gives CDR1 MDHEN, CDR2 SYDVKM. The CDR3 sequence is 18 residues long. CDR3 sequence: CASSYRRPRGSSYNEQFF. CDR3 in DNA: TGTGCCAGCAGTTACCGACGACCGCGGGGGAGCTCCTACAATGAGCAGTTCTTC.

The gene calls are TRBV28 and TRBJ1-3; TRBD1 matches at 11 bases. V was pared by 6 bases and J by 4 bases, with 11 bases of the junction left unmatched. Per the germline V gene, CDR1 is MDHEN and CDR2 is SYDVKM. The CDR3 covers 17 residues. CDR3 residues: CASSTQAGTGGGNTIYF. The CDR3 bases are TGTGCCAGCAGCACCCAAGCCGGGACAGGGGGAGGAAACACCATATATTTT.